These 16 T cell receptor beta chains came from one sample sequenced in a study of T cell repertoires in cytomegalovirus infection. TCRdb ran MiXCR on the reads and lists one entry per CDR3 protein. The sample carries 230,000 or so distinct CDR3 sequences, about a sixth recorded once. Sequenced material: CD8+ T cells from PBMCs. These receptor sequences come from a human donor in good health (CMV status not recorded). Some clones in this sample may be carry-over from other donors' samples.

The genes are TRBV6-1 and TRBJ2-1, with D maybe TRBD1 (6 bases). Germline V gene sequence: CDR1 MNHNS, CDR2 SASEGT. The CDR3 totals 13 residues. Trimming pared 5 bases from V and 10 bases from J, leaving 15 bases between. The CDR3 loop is CASSNFRGREQFF. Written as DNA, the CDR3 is TGTGCCAGCAGTAACTTCAGGGGACGGGAGCAGTTCTTC.

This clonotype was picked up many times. CDR3 amino acids: CASSVGLAGNNEQFF. The CDR3 DNA is TGTGCCAGCAGTGTGGGTCTTGCTGGGAACAATGAGCAGTTCTTC. The J gene is TRBJ2-1, the V gene TRBV2; D is unresolved. V shed 4 bases and J shed 5 bases, with 15 bases lying between them. This CDR3 spans 15 amino acids. CDR1 SNHLY and CDR2 FYNNEI come from the germline V gene.

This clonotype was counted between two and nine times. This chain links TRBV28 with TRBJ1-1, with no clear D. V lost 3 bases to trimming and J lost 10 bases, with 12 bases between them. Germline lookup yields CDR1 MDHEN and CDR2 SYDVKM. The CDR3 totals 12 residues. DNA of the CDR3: TGTGCCAGCAGTTTTGGCCCGGGCGGAGCTTTCTTT. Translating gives CASSFGPGGAFF.

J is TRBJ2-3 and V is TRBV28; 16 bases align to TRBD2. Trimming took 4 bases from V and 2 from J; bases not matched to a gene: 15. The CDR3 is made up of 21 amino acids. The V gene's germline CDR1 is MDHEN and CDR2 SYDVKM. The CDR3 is CASSSPGLAGGDPSNTDTQYF. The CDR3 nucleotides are TGTGCCAGCAGTTCACCGGGACTAGCGGGGGGGGACCCCTCAAACACAGATACGCAGTATTTT.

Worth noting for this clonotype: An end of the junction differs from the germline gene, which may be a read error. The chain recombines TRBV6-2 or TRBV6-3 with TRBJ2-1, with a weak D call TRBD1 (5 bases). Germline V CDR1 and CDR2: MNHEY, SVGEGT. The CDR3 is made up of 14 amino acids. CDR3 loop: CARSLWGSIDEQFF. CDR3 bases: TGTGCCCGCAGCCTTTGGGGCAGTATCGATGAGCAGTTCTTC.

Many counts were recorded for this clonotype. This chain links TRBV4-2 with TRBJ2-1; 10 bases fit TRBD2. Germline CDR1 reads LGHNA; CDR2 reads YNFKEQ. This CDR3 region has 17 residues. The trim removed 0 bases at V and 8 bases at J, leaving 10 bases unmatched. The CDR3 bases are TGTGCCAGCAGCCAAGATTGGGGACTAGCGCCCAGGGATGAGCAGTTCTTC. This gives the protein CASSQDWGLAPRDEQFF.

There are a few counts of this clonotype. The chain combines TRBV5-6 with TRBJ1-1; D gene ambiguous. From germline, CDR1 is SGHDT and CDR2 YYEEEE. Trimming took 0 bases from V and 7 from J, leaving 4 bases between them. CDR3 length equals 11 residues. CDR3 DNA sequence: TGTGCCAGCAGCTTGGAGGGTGAAGCTTTCTTT. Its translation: CASSLEGEAFF.

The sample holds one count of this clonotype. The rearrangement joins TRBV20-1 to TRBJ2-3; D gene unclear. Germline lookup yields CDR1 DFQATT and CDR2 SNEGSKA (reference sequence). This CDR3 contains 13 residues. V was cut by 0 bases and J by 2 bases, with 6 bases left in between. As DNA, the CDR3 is TGCAGTGCTAGAGATCCCGTCACAGATACGCAGTATTTT. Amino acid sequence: CSARDPVTDTQYF.

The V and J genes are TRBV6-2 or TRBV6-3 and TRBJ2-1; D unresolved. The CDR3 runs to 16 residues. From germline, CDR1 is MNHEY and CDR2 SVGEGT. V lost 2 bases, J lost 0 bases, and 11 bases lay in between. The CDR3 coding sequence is TGTGCCAGCAGTTACCGGCGGCAGAGCTCCTACAATGAGCAGTTCTTC. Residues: CASSYRRQSSYNEQFF.

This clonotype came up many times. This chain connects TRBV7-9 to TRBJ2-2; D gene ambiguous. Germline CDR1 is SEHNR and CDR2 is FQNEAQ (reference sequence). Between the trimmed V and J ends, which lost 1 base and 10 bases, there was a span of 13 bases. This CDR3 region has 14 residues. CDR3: CASSLGVRSEELFF. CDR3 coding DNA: TGTGCCAGCAGCTTAGGGGTCCGAAGCGAGGAGCTGTTTTTT.

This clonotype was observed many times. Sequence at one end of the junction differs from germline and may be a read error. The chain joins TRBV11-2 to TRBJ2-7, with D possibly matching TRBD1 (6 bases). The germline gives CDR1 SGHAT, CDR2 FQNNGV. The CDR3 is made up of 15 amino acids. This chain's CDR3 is CASSLEAGEMHEQYF. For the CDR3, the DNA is TGTGCCAGCAGTTTAGAGGCAGGGGAAATGCACGAGCAGTACTTC.

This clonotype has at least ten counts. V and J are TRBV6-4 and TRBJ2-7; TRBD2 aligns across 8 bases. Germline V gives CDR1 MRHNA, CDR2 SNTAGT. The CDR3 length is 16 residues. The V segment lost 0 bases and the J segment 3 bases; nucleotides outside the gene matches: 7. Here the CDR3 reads CASSDSSGGPNYEQYF. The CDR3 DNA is TGTGCCAGCAGTGACTCGAGCGGGGGCCCCAACTACGAGCAGTACTTC.

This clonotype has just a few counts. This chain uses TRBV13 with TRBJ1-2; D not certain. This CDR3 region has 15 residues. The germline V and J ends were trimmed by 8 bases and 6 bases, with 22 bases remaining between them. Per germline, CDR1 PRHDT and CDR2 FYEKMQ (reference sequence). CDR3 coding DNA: TGTGCCAGCTCCGTCCGACTGTCAAGGCAGGATGGCTACACCTTC. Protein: CASSVRLSRQDGYTF.

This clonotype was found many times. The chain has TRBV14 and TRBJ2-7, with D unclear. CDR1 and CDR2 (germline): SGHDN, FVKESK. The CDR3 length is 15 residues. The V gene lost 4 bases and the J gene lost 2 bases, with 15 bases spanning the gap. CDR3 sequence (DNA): TGTGCCAGCAGCCTACGGACCGGCAGAACCTACGAGCAGTACTTC. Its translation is CASSLRTGRTYEQYF.

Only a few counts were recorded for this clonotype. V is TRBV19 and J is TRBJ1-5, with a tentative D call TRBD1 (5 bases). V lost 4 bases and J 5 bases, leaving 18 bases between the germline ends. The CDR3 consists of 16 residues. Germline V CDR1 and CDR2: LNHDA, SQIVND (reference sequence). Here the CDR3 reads CASSNSVGDLYQPQHF. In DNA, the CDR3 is TGTGCCAGTAGTAATTCTGTAGGGGATCTCTATCAGCCCCAGCATTTT.

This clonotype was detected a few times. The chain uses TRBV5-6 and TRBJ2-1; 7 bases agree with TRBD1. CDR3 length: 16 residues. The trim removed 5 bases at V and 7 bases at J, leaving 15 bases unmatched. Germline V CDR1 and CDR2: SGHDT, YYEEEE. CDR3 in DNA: TGTGCCAGCAGACAATTGACAGGGAACCACCAGAATGAGCAGTTCTTC. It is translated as CASRQLTGNHQNEQFF.